This TCR beta chain was documented in a study of early T cells in non-severe SARS-CoV-2 infection. Findings of the study overall: Using VDJdb, the matching emphasized anti-spike CD8 responses while missing private and CD4 specificities.

Unique molecular identifiers tagged individual cDNA molecules. TCRdb redid the calling of the 5' RACE reads with MiXCR, one entry per CDR3 protein. The profile shows some 83,000 distinct CDR3 sequences, more than 9% of them singletons. The V gene lost 0 bases and the J gene lost 6 bases, with 17 bases spanning the gap. The germline CDR1 and CDR2 sequences are SGHTA and FQGNSA. CDR3 length: 16 residues. This clonotype was picked up many times. Its antigen remains unknown. The chain joins TRBV7-2 to TRBJ1-1, with a tentative D call TRBD1 (5 bases). The clonotype originates from an adult who was a healthcare worker with PCR-confirmed SARS-CoV-2 infection or an uninfected control (not recorded which). The sequenced sample was whole blood, obtained at baseline. CDR3 nucleotide sequence: TGTGCCAGCAGCTTAGCATTTTGGGGGTTTGACGCTGAAGCTTTCTTT. Translated, it gives CASSLAFWGFDAEAFF.